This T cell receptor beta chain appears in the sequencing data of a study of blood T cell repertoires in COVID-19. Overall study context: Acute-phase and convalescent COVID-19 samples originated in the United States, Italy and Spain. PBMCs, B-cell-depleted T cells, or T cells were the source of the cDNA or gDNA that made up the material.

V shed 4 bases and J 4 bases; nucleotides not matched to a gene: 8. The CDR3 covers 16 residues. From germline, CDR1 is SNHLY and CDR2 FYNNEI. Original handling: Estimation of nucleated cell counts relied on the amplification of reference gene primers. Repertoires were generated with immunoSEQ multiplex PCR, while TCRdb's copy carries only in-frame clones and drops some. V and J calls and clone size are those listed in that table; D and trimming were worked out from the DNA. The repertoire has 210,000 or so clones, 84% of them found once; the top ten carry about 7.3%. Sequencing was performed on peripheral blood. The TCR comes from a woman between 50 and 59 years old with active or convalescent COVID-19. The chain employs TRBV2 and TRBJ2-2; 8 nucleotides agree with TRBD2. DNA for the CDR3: TGTGCCAGCAGTGGAGGACTAGCCGGGAGCACCGGGGAGCTGTTTTTT. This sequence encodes CASSGGLAGSTGELFF.